This entry is about one T cell receptor beta chain. Its antigen is undetermined. This sample is part of a study of T cell responses to AZD1222 COVID-19 vaccine. Findings of the study overall: Regions 160-218 and 743-854 held dominance among vaccine-associated CD4 TCRs, which spanned spike. Baseline testing showed seropositivity in only 6 or 7 AZD1222 recipients. White British people made up most donors, females outnumbered males, and clonal diversity was possibly underestimated. When two AZD1222 doses had been given, Spike-specific TCR breadth and depth rose.

Profiled with immunoSEQ multiplex PCR; TCRdb holds only in-frame clones, not every one. This sample has some 150,000 clones; roughly 88% occur once, and the top ten carry 3% to 3.5%. V gave up 4 bases and J gave up 4 bases; unmatched junction bases: 4. This CDR3 contains 14 residues. The V gene's germline CDR1 is SGHRS and CDR2 YFSETQ. The rearrangement joins TRBV5-1 to TRBJ2-1, with TRBD1 identical over 8 bases. This sequence originates from an adult in good health. The material sequenced was peripheral blood, taken on day 0 of MenACWY control vaccination. In nucleotides, the CDR3 is TGCGCCAGCAGCGCCCGGGACAGGTACAATGAGCAGTTCTTC. Its protein is CASSARDRYNEQFF.